A single TCR beta chain is shown here with its context. No antigen is known for it. The entry originates in a study of T cell responses to AZD1222 COVID-19 vaccine. Germline lookup yields CDR1 LNHDA and CDR2 SQIVND (reference sequence). Trimming removed 4 bases at V and 2 bases at J, with 14 bases between. CDR3 length: 15 amino acids. Study-level results: Repertoire sampling occurred only after the peak T cell response. Mostly white British, mostly female donors; authors suggested clonal diversity may be underestimated. Nearly half of unique spike-specific TCRs reportedly avoided B.1.351 and B.1.1.7 mutated regions.

Clones were sequenced by immunoSEQ multiplex PCR, and TCRdb holds only the in-frame ones, with some missing. The sample has 100,000 to 120,000 clones; around 90% are singletons. This chain joins TRBV19 and TRBJ1-2, with D maybe TRBD1 (6 bases). Sequenced here: peripheral blood, sampled on day 0 of AZD1222 vaccination. This TCR was recovered from an adult in good health. CDR3 bases: TGTGCCAGTAGTACCCACCTCGGACAGAACTATGGCTACACCTTC. Its protein is CASSTHLGQNYGYTF.